Shown below are 20 T cell receptor beta chains from a single sample sequenced in a study of blood T cell repertoires in COVID-19 (TCRdb year 2020). The library was obtained by the immunoSEQ multiplex PCR assay. TCRdb took over this immuneACCESS table, retaining in-frame rearrangements with V and J assigned. Such tables are incomplete; in checked studies, under half of the missing clones stem from an unresolved V gene, and the remainder is unexplained. The sample records around 140,000 clones, almost 85% of which are singletons. Of the sample, around 1.4% is held by the ten largest clones. Sequenced: peripheral blood. These receptors were obtained from a man between 60 and 70 years old with acute or convalescent COVID-19.

The chain combines TRBV11-2 with TRBJ2-3, with 11 nucleotides matching TRBD2. The length of the CDR3 is 16 residues. Trimming removed 0 bases from V and 3 bases from J; junction bases left unmatched: 2. Germline V gene sequence: CDR1 SGHAT, CDR2 FQNNGV. This CDR3 reads CASSLEWTSGTDTQYF. For the CDR3, the DNA is TGTGCCAGCAGCTTAGAATGGACTAGCGGGACAGATACGCAGTATTTT.

J is TRBJ2-1 and V is TRBV25-1; TRBD1 agrees at 9 bases. The CDR3 contains 15 residues. V shed 6 bases, J shed 9 bases, and the junction held 12 bases outside the gene matches. Germline assignment: CDR1 MGHDK and CDR2 SYGVNS. In DNA form, the CDR3 reads TGTGCCAGCAGCTCCGGACAGGGGACGTTCGGTGAGCAGTTCTTC. Residues: CASSSGQGTFGEQFF.

The V call is TRBV5-1, the J call TRBJ2-1; D possibly corresponds to TRBD2 (6 bases). CDR1 is SGHRS, CDR2 YFSETQ, per germline. Trimming shortened V by 4 bases and J by 6 bases, and 11 bases separated the two germline ends. CDR3 size: 13 residues. In nucleotides, the CDR3 is TGCGCCAGCAGCGATGGAGGGAGCAATGAGCAGTTCTTC. Amino acid sequence: CASSDGGSNEQFF. Full variable domain (outside the CDR3, taken from reference TRBV5-1 and TRBJ2-1): KAGVTQTPRYLIKTRGQQVTLSCSPISGHRSVSWYQQTPGQGLQFLFEYFSETQRNKGNFPGRFSGRQFSNSRSEMNVSTLELGDSALYLCASSDGGSNEQFFGPGTRLTVL.

The chain couples TRBV7-6 to TRBJ2-3, with TRBD2 matching 13 bases. Germline CDR1 and CDR2: SGHVS and FNYEAQ. The CDR3 has 17 amino acids. With V trimmed by 5 bases and J by 3 bases, 8 bases remained unmatched. CDR3 DNA: TGTGCCAGCAGCCGGACTAGCGGGAGTGGGTTAACAGATACGCAGTATTTT. Translated, it gives CASSRTSGSGLTDTQYF.

V usage is TRBV9 and J usage is TRBJ2-7, with 11 positions matching TRBD1. This CDR3 region has 14 residues. The germline V gene encodes CDR1 SGDLS and CDR2 YYNGEE. J gave up 4 bases and V 4 bases, and 4 bases lay outside the gene matches. CDR3 loop: CASSRGQGAYEQYF. The DNA of the CDR3 is TGTGCCAGCAGCCGCGGACAGGGGGCTTACGAGCAGTACTTC.

The chain has TRBV5-6 and TRBJ2-7; 9 bases are a match to TRBD1. Unmatched junction bases numbered 3, after V lost 2 bases and J lost 6 bases. Germline V CDR1 and CDR2: SGHDT, YYEEEE. There are 13 residues in the CDR3. The CDR3 DNA reads TGTGCCAGCAGCTTCTACAGGGGGCGCGAGCAGTACTTC. Translated, it gives CASSFYRGREQYF. Combining the CDR3 with reference TRBV5-6 and TRBJ2-7 gives the whole variable domain DAGVTQSPTHLIKTRGQQVTLRCSPKSGHDTVSWYQQALGQGPQFIFQYYEEEERQRGNFPDRFSGHQFPNYSSELNVNALLLGDSALYLCASSFYRGREQYFGPGTRLTVT.

V is TRBV6-5 and J is TRBJ1-2; TRBD1 is a possible D gene (6 bases). With 11 bases removed from V and 4 bases from J, the gap between germline ends came to 20 bases. Germline lookup yields CDR1 MNHEY and CDR2 SVGAGI. There are 14 residues in the CDR3. CDR3 region: CAAYSRGGAYGYTF. DNA for the CDR3: TGTGCCGCATATTCGCGGGGGGGGGCCTATGGCTACACCTTC.

The genes are TRBV6-2 or TRBV6-3 and TRBJ1-6, with 10 bases identical to TRBD1. The CDR3 covers 14 residues. Unmatched junction bases numbered 4, after V lost 4 bases and J lost 10 bases. Germline V CDR1 and CDR2: MNHEY, SVGEGT. The CDR3, as DNA: TGTGCCAGCAGTTCCGGACAGGGGGGGTCACCCCTCCACTTT. This gives the protein CASSSGQGGSPLHF.

This chain connects TRBV29-1 to TRBJ1-4, with 8 nucleotides matching TRBD1. Germline assignment: CDR1 SQVTM and CDR2 ANQGSEA. The V segment lost 5 bases and the J segment 8 bases; nucleotides outside the gene matches: 7. The CDR3 spans 13 residues. The CDR3 is CSVRQGRNEKLFF. CDR3 nucleotides: TGCAGCGTTAGACAGGGGAGGAACGAAAAACTGTTTTTT.

This chain connects TRBV30 to TRBJ1-1; 10 nucleotides match TRBD1. Germline lookup yields CDR1 GTSNPN and CDR2 SVGIG (reference sequence). This CDR3 has 13 residues. With V trimmed by 8 bases and J by 6 bases, 9 bases remained unmatched. The CDR3 DNA reads TGTGCCGCCTGGGACAGGGGTGCGGCTGAAGCTTTCTTT. It specifies CAAWDRGAAEAFF.

The genes are TRBV5-1 and TRBJ2-7; 10 nucleotides align to TRBD1. Germline-derived CDR1 and CDR2 are SGHRS and YFSETQ. There are 14 residues in the CDR3. Unmatched junction bases numbered 5, after V lost 4 bases and J lost 4 bases. CDR3 coding DNA: TGCGCCAGCAGCCCGCGGGACAGGGGTTACGAGCAGTACTTC. Translating it yields CASSPRDRGYEQYF. The variable domain in full, completed from reference TRBV5-1 and TRBJ2-7, reads KAGVTQTPRYLIKTRGQQVTLSCSPISGHRSVSWYQQTPGQGLQFLFEYFSETQRNKGNFPGRFSGRQFSNSRSEMNVSTLELGDSALYLCASSPRDRGYEQYFGPGTRLTVT.

The J gene is TRBJ1-4, the V gene TRBV5-4; D is ambiguous. This CDR3 region has 15 residues. Germline V CDR1 and CDR2: SGHNT, YYREEE (reference sequence). Trimming took 4 bases from V and 5 from J, leaving 15 bases between them. CDR3 DNA sequence: TGTGCCAGCAGCCCCGACACGGGAGCGAATGAAAAACTGTTTTTT. Translated, it gives CASSPDTGANEKLFF.

This chain joins TRBV6-1 and TRBJ1-2; weak D call: TRBD1 (5 bases). The V and J ends lost 0 bases and 4 bases respectively, with 12 bases between them. The CDR3 totals 15 residues. In germline, CDR1 is MNHNS, CDR2 SASEGT. The CDR3 sequence is CASSEAAGRLYGYTF. As DNA, the CDR3 is TGTGCCAGCAGTGAAGCGGCGGGACGCCTCTATGGCTACACCTTC.

V gene TRBV7-9 combines with J gene TRBJ2-2; D is unclear. V lost 1 base and J lost 0, with 12 bases in between. There are 17 residues in the CDR3. The germline V gene encodes CDR1 SEHNR and CDR2 FQNEAQ (reference sequence). For the CDR3, the DNA is TGTGCCAGCAGCTTAGATCCCAGACAAGCGAACACCGGGGAGCTGTTTTTT. Its translation is CASSLDPRQANTGELFF.

The chain recombines TRBV5-1 with TRBJ2-3; 11 bases are shared with TRBD1. The germline V gene encodes CDR1 SGHRS and CDR2 YFSETQ. This CDR3 has 15 amino acids. The ends lost 3 bases at V and 2 bases at J; junction bases unmatched: 2. Written as DNA, the CDR3 is TGCGCCAGCAGCTCGGGACAGGGGGACACAGATACGCAGTATTTT. Translating it yields CASSSGQGDTDTQYF.

The chain is built from TRBV5-1 and TRBJ2-5; 9 nucleotides agree with TRBD1. The V segment lost 2 bases and the J segment 5 bases; nucleotides outside the gene matches: 7. The germline CDR1 and CDR2 sequences are SGHRS and YFSETQ. The CDR3 consists of 15 residues. The chain's CDR3 is CASSFNGQGSETQYF. CDR3 DNA sequence: TGCGCCAGCAGCTTCAACGGACAGGGGAGTGAGACCCAGTACTTC. The variable domain in full, completed from reference TRBV5-1 and TRBJ2-5, reads KAGVTQTPRYLIKTRGQQVTLSCSPISGHRSVSWYQQTPGQGLQFLFEYFSETQRNKGNFPGRFSGRQFSNSRSEMNVSTLELGDSALYLCASSFNGQGSETQYFGPGTRLLVL.

The genes are TRBV28 and TRBJ2-7, with 8 bases that match TRBD1. The CDR3 loop spans 13 amino acids. The V segment lost 7 bases and the J segment 0 bases; nucleotides outside the gene matches: 2. Germline V CDR1 and CDR2: MDHEN, SYDVKM. The CDR3 here is CASTDRGSYEQYF. For the CDR3, the DNA is TGTGCCAGCACCGACAGGGGCTCCTACGAGCAGTACTTC.

This rearrangement joins TRBV6-5 to TRBJ1-6; D is undetermined. V lost 10 bases and J lost 0, with 10 bases in between. CDR1 and CDR2 (germline): MNHEY, SVGAGI. The CDR3 spans 14 residues. CDR3 nucleotides: TGTGCCACCCTCGGGTTCTCCTATAATTCACCCCTCCACTTT. This sequence encodes CATLGFSYNSPLHF.

The chain has TRBV27 and TRBJ1-1, with a weak D call TRBD1 (6 bases). V lost 3 bases and J 4 bases, leaving 12 bases between the germline ends. The CDR3 is 14 amino acids. Germline V gene data show CDR1 as MNHEY and CDR2 as SMNVEV (reference sequence). CDR3: CASSLATGITEAFF. Here the CDR3 DNA reads TGTGCCAGCAGTTTGGCCACAGGGATCACTGAAGCTTTCTTT.

The chain has TRBV15 and TRBJ1-2; no clear D gene. The CDR3 is made up of 13 amino acids. Germline V gene sequence: CDR1 LNHNV, CDR2 YYDKDF (reference sequence). V was shortened by 6 bases and J by 0 bases, with 8 bases between the two germline ends. The CDR3 nucleotides are TGTGCCACCAGTAGCGGAGCTAACTATGGCTACACCTTC. This codes for CATSSGANYGYTF.